This entry lists 24 T cell receptor beta chains sequenced from one sample in a study of blood T cell repertoires in COVID-19. Clones were sequenced by immunoSEQ multiplex PCR, and TCRdb holds only the in-frame ones, with some missing. The repertoire has 100,000 or so clones, 70% to 90% of them found once; the top ten carry over 2%. Specimen: peripheral blood. These receptors were taken from a man aged 45-65 years with active COVID-19.

The V call is TRBV18, the J call TRBJ2-2, with D maybe TRBD2 (6 bases). Looked up from germline, CDR1 is KGHSH and CDR2 is LQKENI. V was trimmed by 5 bases and J by 1 base, leaving 14 bases between them. The CDR3 length is 16 residues. CDR3 sequence: CASSVGQRVNTGELFF. The CDR3 coding sequence is TGTGCCAGCTCAGTCGGGCAGCGGGTGAACACCGGGGAGCTGTTTTTT.

This clone showed up just once. This chain links TRBV4-1 with TRBJ1-4, with 9 bases fitting TRBD1. Trimming took 3 bases from V and 8 from J; bases not matched to a gene: 7. CDR1 and CDR2 (germline): MGHRA, YSYEKL. This CDR3 region has 15 residues. This CDR3 is CASSQTGTGNEKLFF. CDR3 DNA sequence: TGCGCCAGCAGCCAGACCGGGACAGGGAACGAAAAACTGTTTTTT.

This chain links TRBV5-1 with TRBJ2-7; possible D gene TRBD2, 5 bases. This CDR3 contains 14 residues. The ends were cut back, 0 bases at V and 3 bases at J, with 10 bases in the middle. Germline V CDR1 and CDR2: SGHRS, YFSETQ. CDR3: CASSLGLGVYEQYF. DNA for the CDR3: TGCGCCAGCAGCTTGGGGCTCGGGGTCTACGAGCAGTACTTC.

To note about this clone: Germline is not matched at one junction end, which may reflect a read error. The genes are TRBV10-3 and TRBJ1-2; TRBD1 matches 8 bases. The CDR3 covers 17 residues. Germline V CDR1 and CDR2: ENHRY, SYGVKD. Here the CDR3 reads CAISSGQGQYPSYGHTF. In DNA, the CDR3 is TGTGCCATCAGTTCTGGACAGGGTCAATACCCCAGCTATGGCCACACCTTC.

This clone appeared a few times. The chain joins TRBV11-2 to TRBJ2-7; TRBD1 aligns across 7 bases. The length of the CDR3 is 15 residues. The V and J ends lost 4 bases and 6 bases, in that order; junction bases with no gene match: 12. Germline values: CDR1 SGHAT, CDR2 FQNNGV. CDR3 bases: TGTGCCAGCAGCTCTACTGGGGCAGGGGGTGCCGAGCAGTACTTC. The encoded protein is CASSSTGAGGAEQYF.

The chain recombines TRBV6-2 or TRBV6-3 with TRBJ2-1; a weak D match, TRBD2 (6 bases). V lost 2 bases and J lost 6, with 11 bases in between. This CDR3 has 14 residues. CDR1 is MNHEY and CDR2 is SVGEGT in the germline V gene. CDR3 DNA sequence: TGTGCCAGCAGTTACGGGGGGTTAAGCAATGAGCAGTTCTTC. It yields the protein CASSYGGLSNEQFF.

The V and J genes are TRBV7-9 and TRBJ1-2, with D possibly being TRBD1 (5 bases). Per germline, CDR1 SEHNR and CDR2 FQNEAQ (reference sequence). CDR3 length equals 16 residues. Trimming stripped 6 bases from V and 6 bases from J, with 23 bases between. The CDR3 coding sequence is TGTGCCAGCAGTCCGGACTTAGTAAGGGGAGGGAATGGCTACACCTTC. It encodes CASSPDLVRGGNGYTF.

This sequence joins TRBV14 and TRBJ2-1; TRBD2 is a possible D gene (7 bases). Trimming shortened V by 4 bases and J by 7 bases, and 17 bases separated the two germline ends. The CDR3 has 15 amino acids. Germline lookup yields CDR1 SGHDN and CDR2 FVKESK. CDR3 region: CASSLRGGSENEQFF. The CDR3, as DNA: TGTGCCAGCAGCCTAAGGGGGGGGTCTGAGAATGAGCAGTTCTTC.

The rearrangement joins TRBV27 to TRBJ1-2; perhaps TRBD1 as D (5 bases). Per germline, CDR1 MNHEY and CDR2 SMNVEV (reference sequence). The ends were cut back, 3 bases at V and 4 bases at J, with 9 bases in the middle. The CDR3 covers 13 residues. CDR3 region: CASSFAGIYGYTF. The DNA for the CDR3 is TGTGCCAGCAGTTTTGCAGGGATCTATGGCTACACCTTC.

The V gene is TRBV5-5, the J gene TRBJ1-5, with no clear D. V gave up 4 bases and J gave up 6 bases, with 14 bases separating them. The germline CDR1 and CDR2 sequences are SGHKS and YYEKEE (reference sequence). The CDR3 sequence is 14 residues long. The CDR3 nucleotides read TGTGCCAGCAGCAGGGTGGCCGGAGGTCAGCCCCAGCATTTT. Its translation is CASSRVAGGQPQHF.

This clone was detected only once. V and J are TRBV7-2 and TRBJ2-3; D gene ambiguous. Deletions cut 6 bases from V and 2 bases from J, with 9 bases between. The CDR3 is 13 amino acids. Germline assignment: CDR1 SGHTA and CDR2 FQGNSA. The CDR3 reads CASRSPPTDTQYF. CDR3 bases: TGTGCCAGCAGGTCTCCCCCCACAGATACGCAGTATTTT.

The chain joins TRBV7-9 to TRBJ1-5; D may be TRBD1 (5 bases). From germline, CDR1 is SEHNR and CDR2 FQNEAQ (reference sequence). The CDR3 contains 15 residues. Trimming left V 1 base short and J 3 bases short, with 10 bases between. CDR3 bases: TGTGCCAGCAGCTTAGACGGGACTGTCAATCAGCCCCAGCATTTT. This sequence encodes CASSLDGTVNQPQHF. The full variable domain, in which reference TRBV7-9 and TRBJ1-5 provide the parts outside the CDR3, is DTGVSQNPRHKITKRGQNVTFRCDPISEHNRLYWYRQTLGQGPEFLTYFQNEAQLEKSRLLSDRFSAERPKGSFSTLEIQRTEQGDSAMYLCASSLDGTVNQPQHFGDGTRLSIL.

The J gene is TRBJ2-7, the V gene TRBV10-2; 7 positions match TRBD2. Germline CDR1 WSHSY, CDR2 SAAADI. CDR3 length: 14 amino acids. With V trimmed by 4 bases and J by 7 bases, 10 bases remained unmatched. CDR3 bases: TGCGCCAGCAGTGTACAGCGGGGCCGTAGGGAGCAGTACTTC. Residues: CASSVQRGRREQYF.

The chain employs TRBV10-3 and TRBJ1-3, with 7 bases matching TRBD1. The V and J ends lost 1 base and 1 base, in that order; junction bases with no gene match: 16. Looked up from germline, CDR1 is ENHRY and CDR2 is SYGVKD. CDR3 length equals 20 residues. The CDR3 sequence is CAISELGVPGTVGSGNTIYF. The CDR3 coding sequence is TGTGCCATCAGTGAGTTAGGGGTTCCCGGGACAGTGGGATCTGGAAACACCATATATTTT.

The CDR3 protein is CASSITTGAWTEAFF. CDR3 coding DNA: TGTGCCAGTAGTATTACCACAGGGGCCTGGACTGAAGCTTTCTTT. The rearrangement links TRBV19 to TRBJ1-1; 7 positions match TRBD1. Germline trimming cut 3 bases from V and 5 bases from J; bases unmatched to any gene: 9. The CDR3 extends over 15 amino acids. Germline V lookup: CDR1 LNHDA, CDR2 SQIVND (reference sequence).

This clone has just one count. The J gene is TRBJ2-7, the V gene TRBV23-1, with TRBD2 matching over 7 bases. TRBV23-1 is identified as an open reading frame with a role that is uncertain. The CDR3 is made up of 19 amino acids. Trimming took 2 bases from V and 0 from J; bases not matched to a gene: 16. The CDR3: CASSQTEWDQGGVSYEQYF. The DNA for the CDR3 is TGCGCCAGCAGTCAAACGGAATGGGACCAGGGAGGGGTCTCCTACGAGCAGTACTTC.

V usage is TRBV6-4 and J usage is TRBJ2-2, with D hard to call. CDR3 length: 15 residues. Trimming took 3 bases from V and 4 from J, leaving 12 bases between them. Germline assignment: CDR1 MRHNA and CDR2 SNTAGT. The CDR3 loop reads CASSETFFGTGELFF. The CDR3 DNA sequence: TGTGCCAGCAGTGAGACTTTCTTCGGCACCGGGGAGCTGTTTTTT.

The rearrangement links TRBV2 to TRBJ1-1; 9 nucleotides line up with TRBD1. The CDR3 is made up of 15 amino acids. V lost 6 bases, J lost 4 bases, and 9 bases stayed unmatched. Germline V gives CDR1 SNHLY, CDR2 FYNNEI. The CDR3 reads CASRDYRGRITEAFF. The CDR3, as DNA: TGTGCCAGCAGAGATTACAGGGGGCGGATCACTGAAGCTTTCTTT.

This chain links TRBV6-5 with TRBJ1-2; D unresolved. The V and J ends lost 2 bases and 3 bases respectively, with 16 bases between them. The CDR3 totals 16 residues. Germline V CDR1 and CDR2: MNHEY, SVGAGI. The CDR3 sequence is CASSYGRTIKDYGYTF. The CDR3 DNA follows: TGTGCCAGCAGTTACGGAAGGACTATCAAGGACTATGGCTACACCTTC.

The V and J genes are TRBV12-3 or TRBV12-4 and TRBJ1-2, with D maybe TRBD1 (6 bases). The V end was cut by 5 bases, the J end by 7 bases, with 14 bases between. There are 13 residues in the CDR3. The CDR3 nucleotides read TGTGCCAGCAGTCCCACAGGGTTGGGTGGCTACACCTTC. This sequence encodes CASSPTGLGGYTF.

The chain combines TRBV6-2 or TRBV6-3 with TRBJ2-6; D gene unclear. The CDR3 is 15 residues long. V was pared by 2 bases and J by 1 base, with 6 bases between. Looked up from germline, CDR1 is MNHEY and CDR2 is SVGEGT. The CDR3 DNA reads TGTGCCAGCAGTTACCGTATTTCTGGGGCCAACGTCCTGACTTTC. Amino acids: CASSYRISGANVLTF.

This chain links TRBV7-2 with TRBJ2-7; 7 positions agree with TRBD2. The germline V gene encodes CDR1 SGHTA and CDR2 FQGNSA. With 7 bases clipped from V and 5 bases from J, the junction kept 5 bases outside the gene matches. The length of the CDR3 is 12 residues. CDR3 residues: CASKAGEDEQYF. As DNA, the CDR3 is TGTGCCAGCAAGGCGGGGGAGGACGAGCAGTACTTC.

The rearrangement joins TRBV5-1 to TRBJ2-1, with 8 bases that match TRBD1. The CDR3 contains 13 residues. Per germline, CDR1 SGHRS and CDR2 YFSETQ. V was clipped by 8 bases and J by 9 bases; unmatched bases: 10. CDR3 nucleotides: TGCGCCAGTATACAGGGGGAAGTGGGTGAGCAGTTCTTC. The encoded protein is CASIQGEVGEQFF.

V usage is TRBV3-1 (or the pseudogene TRBV3-2) and J usage is TRBJ1-5; the D is unclear. Between the trimmed V and J ends, which lost 0 bases and 4 bases, there was a span of 4 bases. The length of the CDR3 is 13 residues. Germline CDR1 is LGHDT and CDR2 is YNNKEL (reference sequence). The chain's CDR3 is CASSQDLNQPQHF. The CDR3 region has the DNA TGTGCCAGCAGCCAAGACTTAAATCAGCCCCAGCATTTT.